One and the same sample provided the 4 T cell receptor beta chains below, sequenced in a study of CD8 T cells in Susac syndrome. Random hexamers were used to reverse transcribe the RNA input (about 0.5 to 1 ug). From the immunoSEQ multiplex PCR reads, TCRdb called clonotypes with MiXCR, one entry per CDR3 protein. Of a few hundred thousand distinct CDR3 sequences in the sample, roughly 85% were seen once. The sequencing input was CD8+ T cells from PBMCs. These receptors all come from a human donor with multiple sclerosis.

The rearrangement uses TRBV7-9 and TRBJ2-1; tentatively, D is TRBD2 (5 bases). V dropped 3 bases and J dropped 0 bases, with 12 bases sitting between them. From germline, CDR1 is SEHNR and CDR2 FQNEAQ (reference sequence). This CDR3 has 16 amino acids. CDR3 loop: CASSFSGRSSYNEQFF. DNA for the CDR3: TGTGCCAGCAGCTTCAGCGGCAGAAGCTCCTACAATGAGCAGTTCTTC.

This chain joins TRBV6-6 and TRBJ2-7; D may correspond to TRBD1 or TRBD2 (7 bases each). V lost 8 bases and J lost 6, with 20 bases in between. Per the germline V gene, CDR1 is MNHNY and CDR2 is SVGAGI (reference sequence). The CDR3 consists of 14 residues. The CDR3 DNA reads TGTGCCAGCGAGGGACAGCGGGGAGCAGGCGAGCAGTACTTC. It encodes CASEGQRGAGEQYF.

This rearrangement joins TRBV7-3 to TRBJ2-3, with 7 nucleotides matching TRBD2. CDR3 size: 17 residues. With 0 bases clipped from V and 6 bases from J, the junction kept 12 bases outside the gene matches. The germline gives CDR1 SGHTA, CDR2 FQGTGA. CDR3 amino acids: CASSLTLLGGSGDTQYF. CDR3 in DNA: TGTGCCAGCAGCTTAACTTTGCTTGGCGGGAGTGGGGATACGCAGTATTTT.

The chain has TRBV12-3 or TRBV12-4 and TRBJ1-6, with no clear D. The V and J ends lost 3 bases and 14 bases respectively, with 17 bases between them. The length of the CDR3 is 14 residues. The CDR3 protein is CASSFSGPIQALHF. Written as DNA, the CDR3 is TGTGCCAGCAGTTTTTCAGGCCCAATTCAGGCCCTCCACTTT.